What follows is one T cell receptor (beta chain) and its context. No antigen is known for it. The data were obtained in a study of Ad26.COV2.S vaccination and SARS-CoV-2 variants. Broader study findings: After vaccination, reports described spike-specific CD8+ and CD4+ T cell responses as showing substantial breadth. Participants in the vaccine arm had higher spike-specific TCR breadth; placebo recipients had lower. Similar non-spike TCR breadth was seen in vaccine and placebo recipients.

Here immunoSEQ multiplex PCR was the method, and the copy in TCRdb shows in-frame clones only, minus some. The table includes over 85,000 clones, over 70% detected once. The CDR3 is 16 amino acids. Per germline, CDR1 LGHNA and CDR2 YNFKEQ. J gave up 4 bases and V 0 bases, and 4 bases lay outside the gene matches. The receptor was derived from a human donor who had recovered from COVID-19. The sequenced sample was peripheral blood, obtained after recovery from COVID-19. The V gene is TRBV4-2, the J gene TRBJ2-3; 10 bases line up with TRBD2. CDR3 region: CASSQDSAGGADTQYF. The CDR3 DNA reads as TGTGCCAGCAGCCAAGATTCAGCGGGGGGGGCAGATACGCAGTATTTT.